One sample yielded the 16 T cell receptor beta chains listed below, sequenced in a study of blood T cell repertoires in COVID-19. Here immunoSEQ multiplex PCR was the method, and the copy in TCRdb shows in-frame clones only, minus some. In the table there are roughly 170,000 clones, approximately 82% of which are singletons. The sequencing sample was made of PBMCs or T cells enriched from blood (not recorded which). Receptors were obtained from a woman aged 45-60 years who had recovered from COVID-19.

The V and J genes are TRBV9 and TRBJ1-3; 7 bases match TRBD1. The CDR3 sequence is 14 residues long. The J segment lost 4 bases and the V segment lost 4 bases, leaving 5 bases of the junction unmatched. From germline, CDR1 is SGDLS and CDR2 YYNGEE. In DNA, the CDR3 is TGTGCCAGCAGCCCAAGGGACAGCGGAAACACCATATATTTT. It codes for CASSPRDSGNTIYF.

CDR3: CASRPHTSLTYNEQFF. CDR3 in DNA: TGCGCCAGCAGACCACACACTAGCTTGACCTACAATGAGCAGTTCTTC. The chain is built from TRBV5-1 and TRBJ2-1; tentative D call: TRBD2 (6 bases). Per germline, CDR1 SGHRS and CDR2 YFSETQ. The CDR3 has 16 residues. With 5 bases removed from V and 2 bases from J, the gap between germline ends came to 17 bases.

The sample holds many counts of this clone. The genes are TRBV4-1 and TRBJ1-2, with D perhaps matching TRBD1 (6 bases). The germline V gene encodes CDR1 MGHRA and CDR2 YSYEKL. The CDR3 totals 15 residues. Between the trimmed V and J ends, which lost 0 bases and 0 bases, there was a span of 8 bases. CDR3 amino acids: CASSQEDSPNYGYTF. The CDR3 DNA is TGCGCCAGCAGCCAAGAGGACAGCCCTAACTATGGCTACACCTTC.

V is TRBV3-1 (or the pseudogene TRBV3-2) and J is TRBJ2-2; D not certain. CDR1 is LGHDT, CDR2 YNNKEL, per germline (reference sequence). The length of the CDR3 is 13 residues. V lost 4 bases to trimming and J lost 6 bases, with 9 bases between them. Here the CDR3 reads CASSRSAAGELFF. The CDR3 nucleotides are TGTGCCAGCAGCCGGAGTGCGGCCGGGGAGCTGTTTTTT.

The chain links TRBV19 to TRBJ2-3, with 7 nucleotides matching TRBD2. The CDR3 extends over 16 amino acids. Germline V gene lookup returns CDR1 LNHDA and CDR2 SQIVND (reference sequence). V lost 5 bases to trimming and J lost 0 bases; unmatched junction nucleotides: 8. CDR3 nucleotides: TGTGCCAGTAGTGGCGGGGAGGGTTCTAGCACAGATACGCAGTATTTT. This codes for CASSGGEGSSTDTQYF.

CDR3 amino acids: CASSIGPTARPQHF. The CDR3 bases are TGTGCCAGTAGTATAGGCCCCACCGCGAGGCCCCAGCATTTT. J is TRBJ1-5 and V is TRBV19; no definite D call. Germline V gives CDR1 LNHDA, CDR2 SQIVND (reference sequence). Trimming pared 1 base from V and 9 bases from J, leaving 13 bases between. The CDR3 length is 14 residues.

In its sample, this clone was seen a few times. The chain recombines TRBV18 with TRBJ2-7, with D possibly matching TRBD1 (5 bases). The germline V gene has CDR1 KGHSH and CDR2 LQKENI. This CDR3 region has 16 residues. V lost 2 bases to trimming and J lost 3 bases, with 17 bases between them. CDR3 sequence reads: CASSPSSRGRGYEQYF. The CDR3 DNA reads TGTGCCAGCTCACCAAGTAGTAGGGGTAGGGGCTACGAGCAGTACTTC.

A single count supports this clone. The CDR3 DNA sequence: TGTGCCATCAGTGACTGGCGGGAGGGCCAAGAGACCCAGTACTTC. Its translation: CAISDWREGQETQYF. The chain couples TRBV10-3 to TRBJ2-5, with 9 nucleotides matching TRBD2. Germline lookup yields CDR1 ENHRY and CDR2 SYGVKD. Unmatched junction bases numbered 3, after V lost 3 bases and J lost 1 base. The CDR3 sequence is 15 residues long.

This chain links TRBV6-5 with TRBJ1-1; D uncertain. CDR3 length: 15 residues. Germline loops: CDR1 MNHEY, CDR2 SVGAGI. V was clipped by 2 bases and J by 3 bases, with 13 bases between them. The CDR3 loop reads CASSYPHGGDTEAFF. CDR3 DNA sequence: TGTGCCAGCAGTTACCCCCACGGAGGCGACACTGAAGCTTTCTTT.

V and J are TRBV5-1 and TRBJ2-2, with 8 bases lining up with TRBD2. This CDR3 has 15 amino acids. The V gene's germline CDR1 is SGHRS and CDR2 YFSETQ. V dropped 10 bases and J dropped 4; count of bases not matched to a gene: 12. CDR3 DNA sequence: TGCGCCTCCAGTGGGGGGAGCGGGAGCACCGGGGAGCTGTTTTTT. The encoded protein is CASSGGSGSTGELFF.

The J gene is TRBJ2-5, the V gene TRBV18; 10 bases agree with TRBD2. With V trimmed by 2 bases and J by 5 bases, 11 bases remained unmatched. The CDR3 runs 17 residues. In germline, CDR1 is KGHSH, CDR2 LQKENI. The CDR3 DNA sequence: TGTGCCAGCTCACCATCCCTAGCGGGAGTGTTAGGCGAGACCCAGTACTTC. This sequence encodes CASSPSLAGVLGETQYF.

CDR3 region: CASSRGGGEQFF. The CDR3 nucleotides are TGTGCCAGCAGCCGCGGGGGAGGTGAGCAGTTCTTC. The J gene is TRBJ2-1, the V gene TRBV3-1 (or the pseudogene TRBV3-2); 7 nucleotides line up with TRBD2. V lost 4 bases, J lost 9 bases, and 3 bases stayed unmatched. The germline gives CDR1 LGHDT, CDR2 YNNKEL (reference sequence). The CDR3 is made up of 12 amino acids.

The CDR3 region has the DNA TGTGCCTGGAGTGCGACTAGCGGGAGGAGGAATGAGCAGTTCTTC. This codes for CAWSATSGRRNEQFF. This chain joins TRBV30 and TRBJ2-1, with 13 bases identical to TRBD2. Germline loops: CDR1 GTSNPN, CDR2 SVGIG (reference sequence). The CDR3 loop spans 15 amino acids. Trimming cost V 1 base and J 7 bases; bases outside gene matches: 4. The full variable domain, completed using reference TRBV30 and TRBJ2-1, is SQTIHQWPATLVQPVGSPLSLECTVEGTSNPNLYWYRQAAGRGLQLLFYSVGIGQISSEVPQNLSASRPQDRQFILSSKKLLLSDSGFYLCAWSATSGRRNEQFFGPGTRLTVL.

This clone was seen a few times. V usage is TRBV7-6 and J usage is TRBJ2-5, with TRBD2 matching over 8 bases. CDR3 length: 12 amino acids. The V and J ends lost 5 bases and 10 bases, in that order; junction bases with no gene match: 6. Per germline, CDR1 SGHVS and CDR2 FNYEAQ. This CDR3 reads CASSIGGGVQYF. The DNA of the CDR3 is TGTGCCAGCAGCATCGGGGGGGGTGTCCAGTACTTC.

The chain has TRBV5-4 and TRBJ1-1; D gene ambiguous. With 4 bases removed from V and 5 bases from J, the gap between germline ends came to 18 bases. The CDR3 is 15 residues long. Germline CDR1 is SGHNT and CDR2 is YYREEE (reference sequence). CDR3 protein: CASSPPGVAGTEAFF. The CDR3 region has the DNA TGTGCCAGCAGCCCGCCCGGGGTGGCGGGTACTGAAGCTTTCTTT.

This clone was detected a few times. V is TRBV15 and J is TRBJ2-7, with 8 bases identical to TRBD2. Germline CDR1 and CDR2: LNHNV and YYDKDF (reference sequence). Trimming took 4 bases from V and 2 from J; bases not matched to a gene: 1. The CDR3 contains 13 residues. The CDR3 nucleotides read TGTGCCACCAGCATTAGCGGGGCCTACGAGCAGTACTTC. It specifies CATSISGAYEQYF.